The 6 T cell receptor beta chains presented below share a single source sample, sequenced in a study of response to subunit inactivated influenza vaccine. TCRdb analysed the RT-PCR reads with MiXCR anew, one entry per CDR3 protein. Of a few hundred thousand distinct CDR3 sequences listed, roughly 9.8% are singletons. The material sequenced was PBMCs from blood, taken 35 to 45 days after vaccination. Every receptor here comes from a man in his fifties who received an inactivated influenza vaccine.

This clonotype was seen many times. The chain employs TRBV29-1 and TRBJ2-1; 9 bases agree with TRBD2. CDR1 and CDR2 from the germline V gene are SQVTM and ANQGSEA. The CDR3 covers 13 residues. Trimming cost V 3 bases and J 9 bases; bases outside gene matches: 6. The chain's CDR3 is CSVDLGGGGEQFF. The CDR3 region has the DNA TGCAGCGTTGACCTAGGCGGGGGGGGTGAGCAGTTCTTC.

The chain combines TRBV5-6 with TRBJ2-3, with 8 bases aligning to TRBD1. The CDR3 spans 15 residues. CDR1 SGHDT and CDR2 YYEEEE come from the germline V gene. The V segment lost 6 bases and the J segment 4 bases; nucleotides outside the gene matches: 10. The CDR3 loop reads CASIAGTGHSDTQYF. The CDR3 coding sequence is TGTGCCAGCATCGCCGGGACAGGCCATTCAGATACGCAGTATTTT.

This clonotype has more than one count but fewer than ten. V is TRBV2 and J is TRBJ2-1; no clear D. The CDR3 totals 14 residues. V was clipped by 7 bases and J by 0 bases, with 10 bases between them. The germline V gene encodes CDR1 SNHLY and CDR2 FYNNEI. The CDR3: CASKGQSSYNEQFF. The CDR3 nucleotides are TGTGCCAGCAAAGGTCAAAGCTCCTACAATGAGCAGTTCTTC. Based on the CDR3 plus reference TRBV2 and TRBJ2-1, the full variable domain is EPEVTQTPSHQVTQMGQEVILRCVPISNHLYFYWYRQILGQKVEFLVSFYNNEISEKSEIFDDQFSVERPDGSNFTLKIRSTKLEDSAMYFCASKGQSSYNEQFFGPGTRLTVL.

The CDR3 here is CAISLRAAGNTGELFF. The CDR3 DNA reads TGTGCCATCAGCCTCCGGGCCGCTGGGAACACCGGGGAGCTGTTTTTT. The chain recombines TRBV10-3 with TRBJ2-2; no definite D call. Germline V gene sequence: CDR1 ENHRY, CDR2 SYGVKD. The germline V and J ends were trimmed by 6 bases and 1 base, with 15 bases remaining between them. There are 16 residues in the CDR3.

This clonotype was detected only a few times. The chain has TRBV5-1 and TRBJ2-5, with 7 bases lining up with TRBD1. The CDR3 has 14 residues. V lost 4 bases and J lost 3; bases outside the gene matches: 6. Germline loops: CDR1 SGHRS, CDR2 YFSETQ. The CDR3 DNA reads TGCGCCAGCAGCAAGGGACAGCCAGAAGAGACCCAGTACTTC. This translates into CASSKGQPEETQYF.

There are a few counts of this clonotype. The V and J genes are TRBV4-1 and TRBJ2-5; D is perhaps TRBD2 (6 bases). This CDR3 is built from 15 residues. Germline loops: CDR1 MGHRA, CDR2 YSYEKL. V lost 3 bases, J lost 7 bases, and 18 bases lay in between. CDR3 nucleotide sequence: TGCGCCAGCAGCCACGGGGGACCAGGAGGAGGGACCCAGTACTTC. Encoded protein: CASSHGGPGGGTQYF.